One and the same sample provided the 19 T cell receptor beta chains below, sequenced in a study of blood T cell repertoires in COVID-19. Data came from immunoSEQ multiplex PCR; TCRdb stores just in-frame clones and leaves some out. Among hundreds of thousands of clones listed, approximately 91% were seen once. The sequenced sample consisted of PBMCs or T cells enriched from blood (not recorded which). The source of these receptors is a woman aged 30 to 39 who had recovered from COVID-19.

The CDR3 nucleotides are TGTGCCAGCAGTTACCAGGGCGGGGTGAGGTATGGTCAGCCCCAGCATTTT. Its translation: CASSYQGGVRYGQPQHF. The V gene is TRBV28, the J gene TRBJ1-5; maybe TRBD1 (5 bases). With 4 bases removed from V and 6 bases from J, the gap between germline ends came to 22 bases. CDR3 length: 17 amino acids. Per germline, CDR1 MDHEN and CDR2 SYDVKM.

The chain has TRBV28 and TRBJ2-7; D perhaps matches TRBD1 (6 bases). Between the trimmed V and J ends, which lost 6 bases and 4 bases, there was a span of 16 bases. The germline gives CDR1 MDHEN, CDR2 SYDVKM. CDR3 size: 14 residues. The CDR3 here is CASRYRDKRYEQYF. CDR3 DNA sequence: TGTGCCAGCAGATACCGGGACAAGAGATACGAGCAGTACTTC.

This chain links TRBV27 with TRBJ2-2, with TRBD2 as a possible D gene (6 bases). Trimming removed 2 bases at V and 6 bases at J, with 7 bases between. The CDR3 consists of 13 residues. CDR1 is MNHEY and CDR2 is SMNVEV in the germline V gene (reference sequence). The CDR3 DNA reads as TGTGCCAGCAGTTTAGGAGGGGCCGGGGAGCTGTTTTTT. It yields the protein CASSLGGAGELFF.

V usage is TRBV21-1 and J usage is TRBJ1-2; the table's D call, TRBD1, has no DNA check behind it. TRBV21-1 is termed a pseudogene. The CDR3 consists of 16 residues. CDR3 in DNA: TGTGCCAGCAGCAAAGTGGCAGGGGAAAGGAACTATGGCTACACCTTC. It codes for CASSKVAGERNYGYTF.

The chain joins TRBV13 to TRBJ2-5; the match to TRBD2 covers 7 bases. Germline CDR1 is PRHDT and CDR2 is FYEKMQ (reference sequence). This CDR3 has 19 residues. The V segment lost 0 bases and the J segment 5 bases; nucleotides outside the gene matches: 18. CDR3 sequence reads: CASSLGLGWKRDGVETQYF. CDR3 DNA: TGTGCCAGCAGCTTAGGCCTGGGGTGGAAGCGGGATGGTGTGGAGACCCAGTACTTC.

The gene calls are TRBV9 and TRBJ1-6; 7 nucleotides line up with TRBD1. Germline V lookup: CDR1 SGDLS, CDR2 YYNGEE. Trimming removed 2 bases from V and 7 bases from J; junction bases left unmatched: 6. The CDR3 is made up of 15 amino acids. The CDR3 DNA follows: TGTGCCAGCAGCGTTATTGGACAGGAGAATTCACCCCTCCACTTT. Translating gives CASSVIGQENSPLHF.

In its sample, this clone was seen a few times. V and J are TRBV10-1 and TRBJ2-7; 8 bases fit TRBD2. The CDR3 covers 16 residues. The J segment lost 3 bases and the V segment lost 4 bases, leaving 11 bases of the junction unmatched. CDR1 is WNHNN, CDR2 SYGVQD, per germline (reference sequence). The CDR3 spells CASSANSGTIIYEQYF. The CDR3, as DNA: TGCGCCAGCAGTGCGAATAGCGGGACAATAATCTACGAGCAGTACTTC.

The rearrangement uses TRBV19 and TRBJ2-7, with 7 bases fitting TRBD2. V dropped 3 bases and J dropped 3; count of bases not matched to a gene: 8. The CDR3 runs 15 residues. Germline lookup yields CDR1 LNHDA and CDR2 SQIVND (reference sequence). The CDR3 DNA reads as TGTGCCAGTAGTATCACTCGGGGAGGGCTCTACGAGCAGTACTTC. Translation: CASSITRGGLYEQYF.

This chain links TRBV5-6 with TRBJ2-5, with TRBD1 matching over 9 bases. Germline-derived CDR1 and CDR2 are SGHDT and YYEEEE. Germline trimming cut 5 bases from V and 5 bases from J; bases unmatched to any gene: 13. The CDR3 covers 16 residues. The CDR3 DNA reads as TGTGCCAGCAGATCTACTACAGGGGGCTGGGACGAGACCCAGTACTTC. Its translation is CASRSTTGGWDETQYF.

The chain links TRBV7-6 to TRBJ2-7, with a weak D call TRBD1 (6 bases). The germline CDR1 and CDR2 sequences are SGHVS and FNYEAQ. The CDR3 contains 17 residues. The V and J ends lost 5 bases and 2 bases respectively, with 22 bases between them. Here the CDR3 DNA reads TGTGCCAGCAGCCTCTCGGACAGCCGTCTCCTTGCCTACGAGCAGTACTTC. It specifies CASSLSDSRLLAYEQYF. Full variable domain (remainder filled in from reference TRBV7-6 and TRBJ2-7): GAGVSQSPRYKVTKRGQDVALRCDPISGHVSLYWYRQALGQGPEFLTYFNYEAQQDKSGLPNDRFSAERPEGSISTLTIQRTEQRDSAMYRCASSLSDSRLLAYEQYFGPGTRLTVT.

The chain couples TRBV19 to TRBJ1-5, with TRBD1 matching 9 bases. Per the germline V gene, CDR1 is LNHDA and CDR2 is SQIVND (reference sequence). The CDR3 has 16 amino acids. V lost 5 bases to trimming and J lost 4 bases; unmatched junction nucleotides: 9. CDR3 loop: CASSLSSGTGNQPQHF. The CDR3 DNA follows: TGTGCCAGTAGTCTCTCCTCCGGGACAGGGAATCAGCCCCAGCATTTT. The full variable domain, completed using reference TRBV19 and TRBJ1-5, is DGGITQSPKYLFRKEGQNVTLSCEQNLNHDAMYWYRQDPGQGLRLIYYSQIVNDFQKGDIAEGYSVSREKKESFPLTVTSAQKNPTAFYLCASSLSSGTGNQPQHFGDGTRLSIL.

The genes are TRBV5-1 and TRBJ2-1; 8 bases match TRBD2. The J segment lost 7 bases and the V segment lost 4 bases, leaving 7 bases of the junction unmatched. Germline CDR1 and CDR2: SGHRS and YFSETQ. CDR3 length: 14 residues. The CDR3 coding sequence is TGCGCCAGCAGCAAGGAGCGGGAGTCTAATGAGCAGTTCTTC. This translates into CASSKERESNEQFF.

The chain joins TRBV6-5 to TRBJ1-4; 10 bases are a match to TRBD1. Trimming cost V 6 bases and J 7 bases; bases outside gene matches: 5. The CDR3 sequence is 14 residues long. Germline lookup yields CDR1 MNHEY and CDR2 SVGAGI. CDR3 region: CASRARDRGEKLFF. The CDR3 bases are TGTGCCAGCAGAGCCCGGGACAGGGGTGAAAAACTGTTTTTT.

CDR3: CASSSDRGDSYEQYF. The DNA for the CDR3 is TGTGCCAGTAGCTCCGACAGAGGAGATTCCTACGAGCAGTACTTC. The chain carries TRBV19 and TRBJ2-7; possible D gene TRBD1, 5 bases. Trimming shortened V by 6 bases and J by 1 base, and 16 bases separated the two germline ends. The CDR3 consists of 15 residues. The germline CDR1 and CDR2 sequences are LNHDA and SQIVND (reference sequence).

The count of this clone is one. The J gene is TRBJ2-2, the V gene TRBV10-1; 9 bases agree with TRBD2. This CDR3 comprises 15 residues. Looked up from germline, CDR1 is WNHNN and CDR2 is SYGVQD (reference sequence). Trimming cost V 6 bases and J 5 bases; bases outside gene matches: 7. The CDR3, as DNA: TGCGCCAGCAGGGTAGCGGGAGATTCGACCGGGGAGCTGTTTTTT. Amino acid sequence: CASRVAGDSTGELFF.

This chain links TRBV7-2 with TRBJ2-5, with 10 bases identical to TRBD2. The ends lost 2 bases at V and 4 bases at J; junction bases unmatched: 7. The CDR3 has 16 amino acids. Germline V gene sequence: CDR1 SGHTA, CDR2 FQGNSA. CDR3 protein: CASSLPRLAGAETQYF. The CDR3 DNA reads as TGTGCCAGCAGCTTACCCCGGCTAGCGGGAGCAGAGACCCAGTACTTC.

The chain links TRBV2 to TRBJ1-1; TRBD1 matches at 10 bases. Germline V CDR1 and CDR2: SNHLY, FYNNEI. V trimming: 5 bases; J trimming: 0 bases; junction bases outside the gene matches: 6. The CDR3 sequence is 16 residues long. The CDR3 nucleotides are TGTGCCAGCAGTCGGGACAGGGGCCCCATGAACACTGAAGCTTTCTTT. It yields the protein CASSRDRGPMNTEAFF.

This clone was picked up a small number of times. The gene calls are TRBV7-9 and TRBJ2-7; the match to TRBD2 covers 7 bases. Germline loops: CDR1 SEHNR, CDR2 FQNEAQ (reference sequence). CDR3 size: 14 residues. Trimming at V came to 3 bases and at J to 2 bases, leaving 4 bases not matched to a gene. The CDR3 spells CASSFGGSAYEQYF. The CDR3 DNA reads as TGTGCCAGCAGCTTTGGCGGGAGCGCCTACGAGCAGTACTTC.

This CDR3 reads CASSQVGTGLSTDTQYF. The CDR3 region has the DNA TGCGCCAGCAGCCAAGTTGGGACGGGACTTAGCACAGATACGCAGTATTTT. The V and J genes are TRBV4-1 and TRBJ2-3, with a weak D call TRBD2 (6 bases). The CDR3 length is 17 residues. CDR1 is MGHRA and CDR2 is YSYEKL in the germline V gene. V lost 1 base and J 0 bases, leaving 14 bases between the germline ends.